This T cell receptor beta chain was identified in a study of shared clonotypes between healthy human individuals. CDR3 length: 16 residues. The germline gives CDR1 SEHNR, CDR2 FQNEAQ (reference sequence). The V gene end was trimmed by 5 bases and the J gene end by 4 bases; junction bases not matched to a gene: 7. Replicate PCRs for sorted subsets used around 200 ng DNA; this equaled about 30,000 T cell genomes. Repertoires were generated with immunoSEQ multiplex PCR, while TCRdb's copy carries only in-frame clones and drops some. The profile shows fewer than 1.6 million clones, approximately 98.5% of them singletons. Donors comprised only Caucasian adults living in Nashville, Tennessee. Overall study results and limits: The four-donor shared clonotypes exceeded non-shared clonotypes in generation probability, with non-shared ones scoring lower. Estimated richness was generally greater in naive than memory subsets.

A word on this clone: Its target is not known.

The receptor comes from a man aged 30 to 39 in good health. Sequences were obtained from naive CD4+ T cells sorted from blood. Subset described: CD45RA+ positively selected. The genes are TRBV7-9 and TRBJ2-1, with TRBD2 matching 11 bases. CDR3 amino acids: CASSPGGTSGYNEQFF. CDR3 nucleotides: TGTGCCAGCAGCCCGGGGGGGACTAGCGGATACAATGAGCAGTTCTTC.